This TCR beta chain was sequenced in a study of Ad26.COV2.S vaccination and SARS-CoV-2 variants. As for this clone: Its antigen is still unknown.

Profiling relied on immunoSEQ multiplex PCR, and the TCRdb table lists in-frame clones only, not all of them. Here the sample spans a few hundred thousand clones, 92% being singletons. Trimming left V 4 bases short and J 0 bases short, with 11 bases between. This CDR3 spans 14 amino acids. Germline-derived CDR1 and CDR2 are SGDLS and YYNGEE. Study-wide results and limits: Comparable non-spike TCR breadth was observed in vaccine and placebo recipients.

Treatment meaning: around 19 received Ad26.COV2.S at low or high dose, single or two shots; about five received placebo; per-sample allocation not given. Collection of the samples took place on day 63 after the first injection of vaccine or placebo. This sequence was found in a person between 18 and 59 years old who received the Ad26.COV2.S COVID-19 vaccine or a placebo. The genes are TRBV9 and TRBJ2-7; possibly TRBD1 for D (5 bases). This specimen was peripheral blood, taken in a trial of Ad26.COV2.S vaccine versus placebo. The CDR3 DNA reads as TGTGCCAGCAGCACCCGACAGAGCTCCTACGAGCAGTACTTC. As protein: CASSTRQSSYEQYF.